This entry lists 29 T cell receptor beta chains sequenced from one sample in a study of T cells expressing NK-cell markers. No DNA is given; TCRdb re-called the 5' RACE reads and lists each CDR3 protein once. Recorded for this sample: around 14,000 distinct CDR3 sequences. Material: blood T cells: a sorted CD56 or NKG2C T cell subset, CD4+ or CD8+ T cells, or bulk PBMC T cells (not recorded which). Source of these receptors: a man aged 18-75 years in good health.

The chain recombines TRBV28 with TRBJ2-7; absent DNA, TCRdb's TRBD2 call cannot be checked. The germline V gene encodes CDR1 MDHEN and CDR2 SYDVKM. The CDR3 is 14 residues long. The CDR3 sequence: CASRLAGPSYEQYF.

This chain joins TRBV3-1 and TRBJ2-3; the D gene TCRdb calls, TRBD2, cannot be checked with no DNA. Germline-derived CDR1 and CDR2 are LGHDT and YNNKEL (reference sequence). CDR3 length: 15 amino acids. The CDR3 is CASSPLAGAPDTQYF.

The CDR3 protein is CASSPRRQGMTTGELFF. The chain has TRBV12-3 or TRBV12-4 and TRBJ2-2; TCRdb proposes TRBD1, but this gene call is untestable without DNA. CDR3 length: 17 residues.

The V and J genes are TRBV20-1 and TRBJ2-3; TCRdb calls TRBD2, which cannot be checked without DNA. Germline CDR1 reads DFQATT; CDR2 reads SNEGSKA (reference sequence). The CDR3 totals 13 residues. CDR3 sequence reads: CSASLPLTDTQYF.

The chain joins TRBV5-6 to TRBJ2-4. CDR1 is SGHDT and CDR2 is YYEEEE in the germline V gene. This CDR3 spans 17 amino acids. CDR3: CASSLSLSGLAKNIQYF.

The CDR3: CASSAGLGTGGSNEQFF. The chain has TRBV5-1 and TRBJ2-1; absent DNA, TCRdb's TRBD1 call cannot be checked. CDR1 and CDR2 (germline): SGHRS, YFSETQ. The CDR3 is made up of 17 amino acids.

The chain links TRBV18 to TRBJ2-7. The length of the CDR3 is 14 residues. Looked up from germline, CDR1 is KGHSH and CDR2 is LQKENI. CDR3 protein: CASSPSTGTYEQYF.

This chain links TRBV20-1 with TRBJ2-1; without DNA, the TCRdb call of TRBD1 cannot be checked. This CDR3 spans 14 amino acids. The germline V gene encodes CDR1 DFQATT and CDR2 SNEGSKA (reference sequence). The CDR3 reads CSAGSGRGINEQFF.

The V call is TRBV4-1, the J call TRBJ1-1; TCRdb's D call of TRBD1 is untestable without DNA. Germline V gives CDR1 MGHRA, CDR2 YSYEKL. This CDR3 spans 15 amino acids. The CDR3 here is CASSQAGQMNTEAFF.

CDR3 in amino acids: CASSQSFVRRAGDLYNEQFF. V usage is TRBV4-3 and J usage is TRBJ2-1; without DNA, the TCRdb call of TRBD2 cannot be checked. The CDR3 is 20 residues long. Germline lookup yields CDR1 LGHNA and CDR2 YSLEER.

This chain uses TRBV20-1 with TRBJ2-7. Germline V gene lookup returns CDR1 DFQATT and CDR2 SNEGSKA (reference sequence). This CDR3 contains 14 residues. CDR3 sequence reads: CSARGGLAIHEQYF.

The rearrangement links TRBV12-3 or TRBV12-4 to TRBJ2-7; TCRdb reports TRBD1, a call that lacks DNA to check it against. The CDR3 contains 14 residues. CDR3 region: CASIRGDGRTGQYF.

The chain has TRBV24-1 and TRBJ2-1; the TCRdb call, TRBD1, lacks DNA for checking. The CDR3 loop spans 13 amino acids. Germline CDR1 and CDR2: KGHDR and SFDVKD. This chain's CDR3 is CATSDRGYNEQFF.

V usage is TRBV12-3 or TRBV12-4 and J usage is TRBJ1-2; the D call of TRBD1 rests on TCRdb alone, since no DNA is present to check it. The CDR3 covers 11 residues. CDR3 region: CASSPGTGYTF.

This chain joins TRBV5-5 and TRBJ1-1; TCRdb selects TRBD1, and the lack of DNA leaves this call unchecked. The CDR3 is made up of 15 amino acids. Germline-derived CDR1 and CDR2 are SGHKS and YYEKEE (reference sequence). CDR3 protein: CASSSGAVLVAEAFF. Together with reference TRBV5-5 and TRBJ1-1, the CDR3 gives the full variable domain: DAGVTQSPTHLIKTRGQQVTLRCSPISGHKSVSWYQQVLGQGPQFIFQYYEKEERGRGNFPDRFSARQFPNYSSELNVNALLLGDSALYLCASSSGAVLVAEAFFGQGTRLTVV.

The chain employs TRBV7-2 and TRBJ2-1. The CDR3 runs to 13 residues. CDR1 SGHTA and CDR2 FQGNSA come from the germline V gene. CDR3 sequence: CASSLAQLNEQFF.

V usage is TRBV20-1 and J usage is TRBJ2-7; TCRdb proposes TRBD1, but this gene call is untestable without DNA. CDR1 and CDR2 from the germline V gene are DFQATT and SNEGSKA (reference sequence). The length of the CDR3 is 15 residues. The CDR3 is CGADRGTGKTYEQYF.

J is TRBJ2-1 and V is TRBV5-1; no DNA is available, so the TRBD2 call from TCRdb remains unchecked. The CDR3 sequence is 14 residues long. CDR1 is SGHRS, CDR2 YFSETQ, per germline. The CDR3 sequence: CASSKRADYNEQFF.

The chain uses TRBV11-3 and TRBJ2-5. The CDR3 sequence is 13 residues long. Germline values: CDR1 SGHNT, CDR2 YENEEA. This CDR3 reads CASSYSPQETQYF.

The chain links TRBV7-2 to TRBJ2-1; TCRdb designates TRBD2, a call that cannot be tested without DNA. Germline V CDR1 and CDR2: SGHTA, FQGNSA. CDR3 length equals 13 residues. CDR3 protein: CASKLGPNNEQFF. The variable domain in full, completed from reference TRBV7-2 and TRBJ2-1, reads GAGVSQSPSNKVTEKGKDVELRCDPISGHTALYWYRQSLGQGLEFLIYFQGNSAPDKSGLPSDRFSAERTGGSVSTLTIQRTQQEDSAVYLCASKLGPNNEQFFGPGTRLTVL.

This rearrangement joins TRBV5-1 to TRBJ2-5; the D call of TRBD1 rests on TCRdb alone, since no DNA is present to check it. CDR3 length equals 14 residues. Germline lookup yields CDR1 SGHRS and CDR2 YFSETQ. The CDR3 reads CASSPRDNQETQYF.

The genes are TRBV6-5 and TRBJ2-7; TCRdb gives TRBD1 as the D gene, but with no DNA this cannot be confirmed. Germline CDR1 reads MNHEY; CDR2 reads SVGAGI. This CDR3 region has 15 residues. The CDR3 sequence: CASSSSGQGFAEQYF.

V and J are TRBV3-1 and TRBJ2-7; TCRdb proposes TRBD2, but this gene call is untestable without DNA. The CDR3 is made up of 15 amino acids. The germline V gene encodes CDR1 LGHDT and CDR2 YNNKEL (reference sequence). The CDR3 here is CASSQVLAGVKEQYF.

This sequence joins TRBV29-1 and TRBJ2-3; TCRdb reports TRBD2, a call that lacks DNA to check it against. Germline lookup yields CDR1 SQVTM and CDR2 ANQGSEA. CDR3 length: 15 amino acids. CDR3 in amino acids: CSASFSGSFADTQYF.

This chain joins TRBV25-1 and TRBJ1-2; as DNA is missing, the TRBD1 call by TCRdb cannot be tested. Germline lookup yields CDR1 MGHDK and CDR2 SYGVNS. The CDR3 spans 16 residues. CDR3 sequence: CASSEWGRDRLHGYTF.

The V gene is TRBV7-2, the J gene TRBJ2-7; TCRdb picks TRBD1, but there is no DNA to check that call. The germline V gene has CDR1 SGHTA and CDR2 FQGNSA. The CDR3 runs 17 residues. CDR3 region: CASSLSSSGLSPYEQYF.

The rearrangement uses TRBV7-6 and TRBJ1-1; the D call of TRBD1 rests on TCRdb alone, since no DNA is present to check it. CDR3 length: 19 residues. Germline V lookup: CDR1 SGHVS, CDR2 FNYEAQ. The CDR3 spells CASSGTKQGAGGGNTEAFF.

The V call is TRBV24-1, the J call TRBJ2-1. CDR1 is KGHDR, CDR2 SFDVKD, per germline. This CDR3 is built from 13 residues. CDR3 amino acids: CATSDFQADEQFF.

The chain couples TRBV6-1 to TRBJ1-2; with no DNA, the TCRdb D assignment of TRBD1 cannot be verified. Germline loops: CDR1 MNHNS, CDR2 SASEGT. This CDR3 is 12 amino acids long. The CDR3 is CATLWKNYGYTF.